This T cell receptor (beta chain) was sequenced for a study of T cell responses to AZD1222 COVID-19 vaccine (dated by TCRdb to 2020 to 2023). Broadly, across the study: AZD1222 recipients with second doses at about 4 weeks or about 12 weeks were pooled, because spike-specific TCR depth and breadth did not differ between schedules. TCR sequencing covered roughly 230 trial participants: 200 to 220 given two doses of AZD1222 and 26 given two doses of MenACWY control vaccine. Enrollment into the trials was organized by age into subgroups of 18-55, 56-69 and 70-plus years, and those subgroups contained approximately 160, 26 and 62 TCR-sequenced participants, respectively.

The time point label, as the study defines it: baseline before first vaccination. Vaccinee samples came from UK trials COV001 and COV002, including a single-blind randomized controlled phase 2/3 trial of AZD1222 (ChAdOx1 nCoV-19) in healthy adults. For TCRbeta chain sequencing, PBMC samples from trial participants were taken at day 0 and at day 28 after the second dose. The cysteine opens and the phenylalanine closes a CDR3 of 15 amino acids. Just CDR3 DNA is preserved here, 45 bases in frame from base 1. From a lookup of the germline V gene, CDR1 and CDR2 are KGHDR and SFDVKD. Cut back by 3 bases and 2 bases, the V and J ends lie 9 bases apart. The CDR3 regions of human TCRbeta chains were subjected to immunosequencing. The study's own analysis went as follows. Repertoire TCRs were matched against a reference library of SARS-CoV-2-specific TCRs generated with the MIRA antigen-specificity platform. Breadth was defined as the fraction of unique TCRs that were SARS-CoV-2-associated, and depth was defined as the fraction of total T cells that were SARS-CoV-2-associated. Using the MIRA data, every spike-specific TCR was mapped to the spike region that the TCR reacted to and assigned to either a CD4 or a CD8 class. Log10-transformed breadth and depth values were compared by one-way ANOVA with Sidak's multiple comparisons tests. Drawn from immuneACCESS, this table holds only the in-frame rearrangements with V and J called that TCRdb kept. Clones are partly lost; checked studies trace under half to an unresolved V gene and leave the rest unexplained. V, J and clone size derive from that table, while D and trimming were established from the DNA sequence. The sample includes about 150,000 clones, with 87% observed a single time. In total, the top ten clones hold about 3% of the sample.

With respect to this clone: Its binding antigen is unknown. No qualities accompany the bases; no much larger clone lies one base away.

General study outcomes and caveats: Conclusions about previously exposed vaccinees are limited, since just 6 or 7 AZD1222 recipients were seropositive for SARS-CoV-2 at baseline. Most participants were white British and females outnumbered males, and the authors suggested that clonal diversity may have been underestimated. Vaccine-associated CD4 TCRs spanned the whole spike protein, with dominant responses in regions 160-218 and 743-854. Epitopes outside the regions mutated in the B.1.351 and B.1.1.7 variants were reportedly recognized by nearly half of the unique spike-specific TCRs. Because no day 14 peak-response samples were available, the repertoires could be characterized only after the peak T cell response. After two AZD1222 doses, both the breadth and the depth of spike-specific TCRs were significantly higher than at day 0 and than in MenACWY recipients. The 56-69-year group was small, and its depth increase did not reach significance, likely because of low power.

The chain joins TRBV24-1 to TRBJ2-2; the D gene is perhaps TRBD1, from 5 matching bases. The sequence came from an adult in good health. The sequences come from peripheral blood, collected on day 0 of AZD1222 vaccination. In nucleotide form, the sequence is TGTGCCACCAGTGATAACAGGAAAAACACCGGGGAGCTGTTTTTT. Its translation reads: CATSDNRKNTGELFF.